Listed here is a single T cell receptor (beta chain). Judged by its sample share, this clonotype qualifies as medium-sized (0.01 to 0.1%). Its antigen remains undetermined. No qualities accompany the bases; no much larger clone lies one base away. From V the trimming removes 5 bases and from J it removes 5 bases, while the gene matches leave 10 bases of the junction unaccounted for. From the cysteine through the phenylalanine, the CDR3 covers 16 amino acids. Only the CDR3 portion is preserved as DNA: 48 bases, with reading frame beginning at the first base. According to the germline V gene (reference sequence), CDR1 reads LNHDA and CDR2 reads SQIVND. These data are taken from a study of CDR3 diversity in severe acne (dated by TCRdb to the late 2010s). Receptor amplification or capture employed PCR. Sequencing relied on an Illumina HiSeq 2000. Through fastp at Q25 and MiXCR, TCRdb rebuilt clones from the public reads, retaining in-frame beta chains. All rows with the same CDR3 protein become a single entry with the most common DNA and genes. The sample yields around 83,000 distinct CDR3 sequences; around 47% were counted once. The ten most abundant clones make up around 10% of the sample.

The sequencing input was blood. The chain joins TRBV19 to TRBJ2-3; the central 10 bases match TRBD1. The origin of this receptor is a male donor with severe acne vulgaris. The CDR3 amino acid sequence is: CASSSSRQGAKDTQYF. The base sequence is TGTGCCAGTAGTTCGTCCAGACAGGGGGCTAAAGATACGCAGTATTTT.